Shown below are 21 T cell receptor beta chains from a single sample sequenced in a study of blood T cell repertoires in COVID-19. The assay was immunoSEQ multiplex PCR, and TCRdb's table has in-frame clones only and misses some. Of 40,000 to 55,000 clones listed, about 72% are singletons. Sequenced input: PBMCs or T cells enriched from blood (not recorded which). The receptors stem from a woman aged 50 to 60 with acute COVID-19.

The chain is built from TRBV15 and TRBJ1-5, with TRBD1 identical over 9 bases. Germline V gene lookup returns CDR1 LNHNV and CDR2 YYDKDF (reference sequence). Germline trimming cut 0 bases from V and 6 bases from J; bases unmatched to any gene: 6. The CDR3 sequence is 16 residues long. Here the CDR3 reads CATSRDLGQGFQPQHF. CDR3 bases: TGTGCCACCAGCAGAGATTTAGGACAGGGGTTTCAGCCCCAGCATTTT. Based on the CDR3 plus reference TRBV15 and TRBJ1-5, the full variable domain is DAMVIQNPRYQVTQFGKPVTLSCSQTLNHNVMYWYQQKSSQAPKLLFHYYDKDFNNEADTPDNFQSRRPNTSFCFLDIRSPGLGDTAMYLCATSRDLGQGFQPQHFGDGTRLSIL.

The rearrangement joins TRBV19 to TRBJ2-5; 8 nucleotides align to TRBD1. The CDR3 has 17 amino acids. Trimming took 5 bases from V and 5 from J; bases not matched to a gene: 16. Germline V lookup: CDR1 LNHDA, CDR2 SQIVND (reference sequence). The DNA of the CDR3 is TGTGCCAGTAGTCCCCCCTCCGGGACAGGTAGGCGGGAGACCCAGTACTTC. Encoded protein: CASSPPSGTGRRETQYF.

V and J are TRBV21-1 and TRBJ1-2; TRBD1 is the table's D call, not checked against the DNA. TRBV21-1 is termed a pseudogene. The length of the CDR3 is 19 residues. CDR3 DNA: TGTGCCAGCAGCAAAGCGGGCCGGGACAATAGTCTCCCTAACTATGGCTACACCTTC. It translates to CASSKAGRDNSLPNYGYTF.

The chain carries TRBV5-1 and TRBJ1-2, with 7 positions matching TRBD1. The junction had 3 bases not matched to a gene; V was cut back by 1 base and J by 6 bases. Germline CDR1 is SGHRS and CDR2 is YFSETQ. The length of the CDR3 is 13 residues. The CDR3 protein is CASSLRQGDGYTF. The CDR3 nucleotides are TGCGCCAGCAGCTTGAGGCAGGGGGATGGCTACACCTTC.

The chain carries TRBV30 and TRBJ1-4; 11 bases agree with TRBD1. The V gene's germline CDR1 is GTSNPN and CDR2 SVGIG (reference sequence). The CDR3 extends over 14 amino acids. The junction had 4 bases not matched to a gene; V was cut back by 7 bases and J by 3 bases. CDR3 coding DNA: TGTGCCTACGGACAGGGGGCGGCTAATGAAAAACTGTTTTTT. It translates to CAYGQGAANEKLFF.

This clone was seen only a few times. This chain links TRBV2 with TRBJ2-1; TRBD1 agrees at 10 bases. The CDR3 is 17 residues long. The J segment lost 0 bases and the V segment lost 6 bases, leaving 8 bases of the junction unmatched. Germline loops: CDR1 SNHLY, CDR2 FYNNEI. CDR3 bases: TGTGCCAGCAGGTCTGACAGGGGGCTTAGCTCCTACAATGAGCAGTTCTTC. It yields the protein CASRSDRGLSSYNEQFF.

The rearrangement links TRBV6-6 to TRBJ1-5, with TRBD1 matching 11 bases. V dropped 7 bases and J dropped 7; count of bases not matched to a gene: 3. The CDR3 sequence is 13 residues long. Germline values: CDR1 MNHNY, CDR2 SVGAGI (reference sequence). The CDR3 DNA follows: TGTGCCAGCATCAGGACAGGGGGCCAGCCCCAGCATTTT. Amino acids: CASIRTGGQPQHF.

The chain employs TRBV11-2 and TRBJ1-1, with 8 bases matching TRBD1. V lost 1 base, J lost 7 bases, and 8 bases stayed unmatched. Germline V CDR1 and CDR2: SGHAT, FQNNGV. The CDR3 is made up of 15 amino acids. CDR3: CASSLGVGGQDEAFF. The CDR3 nucleotides are TGTGCCAGCAGCTTAGGGGTAGGGGGACAGGATGAAGCTTTCTTT.

Concerning this clone: The DNA is left out, because the CDR3 cannot be placed on it with certainty; the CDR3 is given as TCRdb lists it. The V and J genes are TRBV28 and TRBJ1-1; the D segment call TRBD1 is taken from the table without a DNA check. From germline, CDR1 is MDHEN and CDR2 SYDVKM. The CDR3 has 15 residues if both end residues are counted. CDR3 amino acids: CASSSSGRGNTEAFF.

The J gene is TRBJ2-5, the V gene TRBV5-8, with D unclear. Germline V gives CDR1 SGHTS, CDR2 YDEGEE. The length of the CDR3 is 11 residues. V lost 6 bases and J lost 3, with 6 bases in between. The CDR3: CASITEETQYF. CDR3 sequence (DNA): TGTGCCAGCATTACAGAAGAGACCCAGTACTTC.

The rearrangement links TRBV9 to TRBJ2-2; D possibly corresponds to TRBD2 (7 bases). Germline CDR1 SGDLS, CDR2 YYNGEE. Deletions cut 10 bases from V and 5 bases from J, with 18 bases between. This CDR3 has 14 amino acids. DNA for the CDR3: TGTGCCCGCGCCTTAGGGGGGGGGACCGGGGAGCTGTTTTTT. Amino acid sequence: CARALGGGTGELFF.

The rearrangement links TRBV5-1 to TRBJ1-3; D is undetermined. Looked up from germline, CDR1 is SGHRS and CDR2 is YFSETQ. V gave up 5 bases and J gave up 0 bases, with 12 bases separating them. The CDR3 has 15 residues. The CDR3 loop reads CASRTTGSSGNTIYF. The CDR3 bases are TGCGCCAGCAGAACGACGGGAAGCTCTGGAAACACCATATATTTT. The whole variable domain, filled in from reference TRBV5-1 and TRBJ1-3, reads KAGVTQTPRYLIKTRGQQVTLSCSPISGHRSVSWYQQTPGQGLQFLFEYFSETQRNKGNFPGRFSGRQFSNSRSEMNVSTLELGDSALYLCASRTTGSSGNTIYFGEGSWLTVV.

The genes are TRBV5-5 and TRBJ1-1; tentatively, D is TRBD1 (5 bases). The V gene's germline CDR1 is SGHKS and CDR2 YYEKEE (reference sequence). CDR3 length: 15 residues. The V end lost 4 bases, the J end lost 7 bases, and 20 bases lay between the germline ends. The CDR3 protein is CASSNPVRAKYEAFF. The CDR3 bases are TGTGCCAGCAGCAACCCGGTCAGGGCAAAGTATGAAGCTTTCTTT.

The chain carries TRBV5-4 and TRBJ2-2; 7 nucleotides align to TRBD2. With 9 bases clipped from V and 1 base from J, the junction kept 3 bases outside the gene matches. This CDR3 has 13 amino acids. Germline V gene data show CDR1 as SGHNT and CDR2 as YYREEE (reference sequence). Here the CDR3 DNA reads TGTGCCACGGGGGGAGAGAACACCGGGGAGCTGTTTTTT. Translating it yields CATGGENTGELFF.

This chain connects TRBV19 to TRBJ2-3; TRBD2 agrees at 9 bases. The CDR3 contains 20 residues. Germline-derived CDR1 and CDR2 are LNHDA and SQIVND (reference sequence). V was clipped by 5 bases and J by 0 bases; unmatched bases: 18. The CDR3 sequence: CASSPMTPSGESYSTDTQYF. The DNA of the CDR3 is TGTGCCAGTAGTCCCATGACTCCTAGCGGGGAGTCCTATAGCACAGATACGCAGTATTTT.

About this clone: The sample has other DNA sequences that encode this CDR3 too. CDR3 amino acids: CASRPGLAGGNTGELFF. DNA for the CDR3: TGTGCCAGCAGACCTGGACTAGCGGGGGGCAACACCGGGGAGCTGTTTTTT. This chain joins TRBV5-4 and TRBJ2-2, with 14 bases matching TRBD2. The CDR3 consists of 17 residues. With V trimmed by 5 bases and J by 2 bases, 5 bases remained unmatched. The V gene's germline CDR1 is SGHNT and CDR2 YYREEE (reference sequence).

This clone was recorded a few times. The chain links TRBV7-9 to TRBJ2-2, with 8 bases matching TRBD2. CDR3 length equals 16 residues. The germline V gene encodes CDR1 SEHNR and CDR2 FQNEAQ (reference sequence). The junction had 15 bases not matched to a gene; V was cut back by 9 bases and J by 6 bases. The CDR3 nucleotides read TGTGCCAGTCTGAAGGCGGGACTAGAGGCCTCCGGGGAGCTGTTTTTT. The encoded protein is CASLKAGLEASGELFF. Full variable domain (rest looked up from reference TRBV7-9 and TRBJ2-2): DTGVSQNPRHKITKRGQNVTFRCDPISEHNRLYWYRQTLGQGPEFLTYFQNEAQLEKSRLLSDRFSAERPKGSFSTLEIQRTEQGDSAMYLCASLKAGLEASGELFFGEGSRLTVL.

The chain has TRBV24-1 and TRBJ2-2; TRBD1 matches at 8 bases. Germline loops: CDR1 KGHDR, CDR2 SFDVKD. V lost 7 bases, J lost 6 bases, and 9 bases stayed unmatched. The CDR3 runs to 15 residues. The CDR3 loop reads CATRGSQGASGELFF. The CDR3 DNA reads as TGTGCCACCAGGGGATCCCAGGGGGCGTCCGGGGAGCTGTTTTTT.

V is TRBV7-9 and J is TRBJ1-2, with D perhaps TRBD1 (6 bases). Per germline, CDR1 SEHNR and CDR2 FQNEAQ (reference sequence). The CDR3 runs to 14 residues. V was clipped by 6 bases and J by 8 bases, with 19 bases between them. The CDR3 loop reads CASRTGRGAFGYTF. The CDR3 DNA is TGTGCCAGCAGGACGGGACGGGGGGCCTTCGGCTACACCTTC.

This chain connects TRBV27 to TRBJ1-2, with 9 bases aligning to TRBD1. Germline V gene lookup returns CDR1 MNHEY and CDR2 SMNVEV (reference sequence). V was clipped by 5 bases and J by 5 bases; unmatched bases: 9. The CDR3 is 15 residues long. The CDR3, as DNA: TGTGCCAGCAGTGCGGGACAGGGATTTCGGTATGGCTACACCTTC. Its protein product is CASSAGQGFRYGYTF.

This clone has a handful of counts. The chain links TRBV6-1 to TRBJ2-7; 8 bases agree with TRBD1. The CDR3 spans 15 residues. Germline CDR1 and CDR2: MNHNS and SASEGT. Trimming removed 2 bases from V and 2 bases from J; junction bases left unmatched: 5. The CDR3 loop is CASSERDRLTYEQYF. In nucleotides, the CDR3 is TGTGCCAGCAGTGAAAGGGACAGGCTCACCTACGAGCAGTACTTC.